The T cell receptor (beta chain) under discussion was sequenced for a study of T cell responses to AZD1222 COVID-19 vaccine. Overall study context: Combined were second doses at about 4 or about 12 weeks. General study points: Reports say nearly half of spike-specific TCRs go after unmutated variant regions. The study sampled repertoires only after the peak T cell response.

CDR1 is SEHNR and CDR2 is FQNEAQ in the germline V gene (reference sequence). The CDR3 is 12 residues long. V lost 5 bases, J lost 5 bases, and 9 bases lay in between. Profiling relied on immunoSEQ multiplex PCR, and the TCRdb table lists in-frame clones only, not all of them. The table records 150,000 to 180,000 clones, roughly nine tenths of them present only once. Notes on this clone: Its antigen is not identified.

The origin of this receptor is an adult in good health. Here the sequenced sample was peripheral blood, taken on day 0 of AZD1222 vaccination. The rearrangement uses TRBV7-9 and TRBJ2-5; D not certain. The CDR3 loop is CASSNLGETQYF. CDR3 in DNA: TGTGCCAGCAGCAACCTGGGGGAGACCCAGTACTTC.